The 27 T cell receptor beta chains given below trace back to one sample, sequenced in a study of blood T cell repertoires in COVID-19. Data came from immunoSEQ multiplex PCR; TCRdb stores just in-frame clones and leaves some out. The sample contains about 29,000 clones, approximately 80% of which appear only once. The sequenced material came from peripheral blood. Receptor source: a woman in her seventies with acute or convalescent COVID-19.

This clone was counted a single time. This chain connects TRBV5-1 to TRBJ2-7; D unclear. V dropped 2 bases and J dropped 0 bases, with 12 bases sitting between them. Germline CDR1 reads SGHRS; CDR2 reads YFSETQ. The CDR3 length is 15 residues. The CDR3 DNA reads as TGCGCCAGCAGCTTAGAGACACTGAGCTCCTACGAGCAGTACTTC. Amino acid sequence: CASSLETLSSYEQYF.

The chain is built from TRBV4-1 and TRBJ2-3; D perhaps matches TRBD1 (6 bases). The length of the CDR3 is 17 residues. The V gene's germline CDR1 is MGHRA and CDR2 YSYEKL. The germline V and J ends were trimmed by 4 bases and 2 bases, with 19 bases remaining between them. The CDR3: CASSPGYLGANTDTQYF. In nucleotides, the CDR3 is TGCGCCAGCAGCCCCGGTTATTTGGGGGCAAACACAGATACGCAGTATTTT.

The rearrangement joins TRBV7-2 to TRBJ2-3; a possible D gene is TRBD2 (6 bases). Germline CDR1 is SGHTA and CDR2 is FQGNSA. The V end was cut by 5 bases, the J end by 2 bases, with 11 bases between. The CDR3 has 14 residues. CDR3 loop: CASSRDFATDTQYF. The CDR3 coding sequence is TGTGCCAGCAGCCGGGACTTTGCCACAGATACGCAGTATTTT.

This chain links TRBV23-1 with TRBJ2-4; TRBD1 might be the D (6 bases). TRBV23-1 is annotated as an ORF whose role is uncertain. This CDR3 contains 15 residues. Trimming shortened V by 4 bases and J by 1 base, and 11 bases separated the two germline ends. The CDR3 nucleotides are TGCGCCAGCAGTCCGACGCAGGGGGCCAAAAACATTCAGTACTTC. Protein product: CASSPTQGAKNIQYF.

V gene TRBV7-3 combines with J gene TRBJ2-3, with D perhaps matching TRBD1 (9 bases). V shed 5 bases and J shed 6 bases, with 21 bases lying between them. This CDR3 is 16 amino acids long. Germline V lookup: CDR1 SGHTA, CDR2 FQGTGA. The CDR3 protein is CASSLGVAGQGDTQYF. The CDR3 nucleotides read TGTGCCAGCAGCCTCGGGGTAGCGGGACAGGGTGATACGCAGTATTTT.

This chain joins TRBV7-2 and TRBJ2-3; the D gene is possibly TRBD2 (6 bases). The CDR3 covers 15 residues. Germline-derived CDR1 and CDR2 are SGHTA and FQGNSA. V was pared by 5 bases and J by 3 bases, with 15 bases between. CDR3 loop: CASSGGSPQTDTQYF. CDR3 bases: TGTGCCAGCAGCGGGGGGTCCCCCCAGACAGATACGCAGTATTTT.

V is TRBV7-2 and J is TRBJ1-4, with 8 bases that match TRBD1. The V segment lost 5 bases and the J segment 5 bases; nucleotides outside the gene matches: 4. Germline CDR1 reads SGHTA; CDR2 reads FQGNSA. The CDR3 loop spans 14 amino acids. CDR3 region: CASSQWTGNEKLFF. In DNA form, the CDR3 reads TGTGCCAGCAGCCAATGGACAGGGAATGAAAAACTGTTTTTT. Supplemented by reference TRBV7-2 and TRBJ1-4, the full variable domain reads GAGVSQSPSNKVTEKGKDVELRCDPISGHTALYWYRQSLGQGLEFLIYFQGNSAPDKSGLPSDRFSAERTGGSVSTLTIQRTQQEDSAVYLCASSQWTGNEKLFFGSGTQLSVL.

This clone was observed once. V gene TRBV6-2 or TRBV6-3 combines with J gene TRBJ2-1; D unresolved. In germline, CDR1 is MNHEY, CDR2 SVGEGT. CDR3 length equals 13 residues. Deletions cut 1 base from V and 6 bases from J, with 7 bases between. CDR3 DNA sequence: TGTGCCAGCAGTTACTTTGAGCCCAATGAGCAGTTCTTC. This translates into CASSYFEPNEQFF.

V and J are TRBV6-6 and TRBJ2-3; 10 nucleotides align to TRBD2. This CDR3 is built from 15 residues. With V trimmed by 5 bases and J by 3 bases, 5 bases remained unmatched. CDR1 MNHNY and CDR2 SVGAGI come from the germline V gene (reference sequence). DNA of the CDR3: TGTGCCAGCAGTAAAACTAGCGGGATGACAGATACGCAGTATTTT. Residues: CASSKTSGMTDTQYF.

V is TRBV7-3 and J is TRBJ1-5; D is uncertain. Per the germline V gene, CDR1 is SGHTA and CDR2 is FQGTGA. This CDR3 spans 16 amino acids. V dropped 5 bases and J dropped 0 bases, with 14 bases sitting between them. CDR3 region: CASSRNRLDSNQPQHF. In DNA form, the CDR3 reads TGTGCCAGCAGCCGTAACAGATTGGATAGCAATCAGCCCCAGCATTTT.

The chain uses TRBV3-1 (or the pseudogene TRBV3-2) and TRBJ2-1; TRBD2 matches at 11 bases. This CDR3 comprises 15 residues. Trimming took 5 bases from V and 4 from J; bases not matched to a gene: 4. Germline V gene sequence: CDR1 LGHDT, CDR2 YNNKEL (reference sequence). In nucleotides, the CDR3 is TGTGCCAGCAGCTACCTAGCGGGAGGTTACAATGAGCAGTTCTTC. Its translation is CASSYLAGGYNEQFF.

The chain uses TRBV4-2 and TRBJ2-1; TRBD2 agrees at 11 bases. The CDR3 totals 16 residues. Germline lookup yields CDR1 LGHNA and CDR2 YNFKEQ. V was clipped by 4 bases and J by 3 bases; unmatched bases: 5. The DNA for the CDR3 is TGTGCCAGCAGCCCCCCTAGCGGGGGGATCTACAATGAGCAGTTCTTC. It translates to CASSPPSGGIYNEQFF.

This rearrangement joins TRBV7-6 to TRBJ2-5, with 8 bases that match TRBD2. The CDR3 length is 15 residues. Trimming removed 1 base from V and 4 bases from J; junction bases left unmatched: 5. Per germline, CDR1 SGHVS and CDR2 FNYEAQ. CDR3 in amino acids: CASSLGSGGGETQYF. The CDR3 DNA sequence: TGTGCCAGCAGCTTAGGATCGGGAGGGGGAGAGACCCAGTACTTC.

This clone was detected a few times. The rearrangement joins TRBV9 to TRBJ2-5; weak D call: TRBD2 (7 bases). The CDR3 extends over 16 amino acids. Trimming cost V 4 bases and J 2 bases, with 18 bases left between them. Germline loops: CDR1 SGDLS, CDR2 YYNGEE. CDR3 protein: CASSPEGGGLQETQYF. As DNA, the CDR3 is TGTGCCAGCAGCCCTGAAGGGGGGGGGCTTCAAGAGACCCAGTACTTC.

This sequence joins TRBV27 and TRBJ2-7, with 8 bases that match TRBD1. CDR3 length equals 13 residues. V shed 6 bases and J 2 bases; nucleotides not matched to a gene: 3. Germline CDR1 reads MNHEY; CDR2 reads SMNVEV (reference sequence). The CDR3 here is CASSRGLAYEQYF. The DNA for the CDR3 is TGTGCCAGCAGCAGGGGGCTTGCCTACGAGCAGTACTTC.

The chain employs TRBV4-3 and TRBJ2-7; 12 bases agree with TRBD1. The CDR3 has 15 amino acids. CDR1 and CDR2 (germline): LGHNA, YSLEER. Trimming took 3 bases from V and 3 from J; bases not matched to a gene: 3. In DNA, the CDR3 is TGCGCCAGCAGCCACCGGGACAGGGGGCTCTACGAGCAGTACTTC. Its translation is CASSHRDRGLYEQYF.

The CDR3 sequence is CASMPETGGYEQYF. CDR3 nucleotide sequence: TGTGCCAGCATGCCGGAAACGGGGGGCTACGAGCAGTACTTC. The chain employs TRBV2 and TRBJ2-7, with TRBD2 identical over 7 bases. The V gene end was trimmed by 7 bases and the J gene end by 3 bases; junction bases not matched to a gene: 9. Germline-derived CDR1 and CDR2 are SNHLY and FYNNEI. The CDR3 is 14 residues long.

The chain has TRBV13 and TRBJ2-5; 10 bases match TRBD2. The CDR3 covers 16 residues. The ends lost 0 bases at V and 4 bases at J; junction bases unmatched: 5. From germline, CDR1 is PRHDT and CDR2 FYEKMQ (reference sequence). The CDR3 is CASSLGRGTSVETQYF. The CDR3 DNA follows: TGTGCCAGCAGCTTAGGCCGCGGGACTAGCGTAGAGACCCAGTACTTC.

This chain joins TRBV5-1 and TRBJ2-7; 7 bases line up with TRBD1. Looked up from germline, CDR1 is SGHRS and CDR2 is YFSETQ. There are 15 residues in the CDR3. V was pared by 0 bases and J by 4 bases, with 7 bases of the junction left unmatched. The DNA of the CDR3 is TGCGCCAGCAGCTTGGAGGACAGGTCATCTTACGAGCAGTACTTC. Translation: CASSLEDRSSYEQYF.

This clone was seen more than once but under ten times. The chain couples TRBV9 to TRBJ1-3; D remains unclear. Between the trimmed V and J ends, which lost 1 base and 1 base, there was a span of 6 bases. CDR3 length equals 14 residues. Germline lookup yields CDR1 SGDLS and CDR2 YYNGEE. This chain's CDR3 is CASSVQSSGNTIYF. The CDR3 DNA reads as TGTGCCAGCAGCGTACAGTCTTCTGGAAACACCATATATTTT.

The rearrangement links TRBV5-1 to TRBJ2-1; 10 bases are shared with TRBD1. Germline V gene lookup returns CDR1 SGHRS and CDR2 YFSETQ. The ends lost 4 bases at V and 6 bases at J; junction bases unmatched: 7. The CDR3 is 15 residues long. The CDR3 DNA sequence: TGCGCCAGCAGCAGGGGACAGGGGCAGGGCAATGAGCAGTTCTTC. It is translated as CASSRGQGQGNEQFF.

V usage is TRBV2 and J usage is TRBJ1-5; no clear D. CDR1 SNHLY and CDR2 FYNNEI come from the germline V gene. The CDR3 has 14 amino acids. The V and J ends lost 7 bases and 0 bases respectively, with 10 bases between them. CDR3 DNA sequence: TGTGCCAGCAACCGGGGAAATAGCAATCAGCCCCAGCATTTT. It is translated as CASNRGNSNQPQHF.

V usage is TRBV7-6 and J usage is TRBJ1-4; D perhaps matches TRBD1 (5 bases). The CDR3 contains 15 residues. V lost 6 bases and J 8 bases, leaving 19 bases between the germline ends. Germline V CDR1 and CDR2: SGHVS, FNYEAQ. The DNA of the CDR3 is TGTGCCAGCAGTCTTAGGGGAGGGGCGGGGGAAAAACTGTTTTTT. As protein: CASSLRGGAGEKLFF.

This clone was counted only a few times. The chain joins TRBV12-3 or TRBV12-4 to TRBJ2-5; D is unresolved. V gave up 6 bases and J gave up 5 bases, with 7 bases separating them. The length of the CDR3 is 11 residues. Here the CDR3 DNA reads TGTGCCAGCAGCTTGCAGGAGACCCAGTACTTC. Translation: CASSLQETQYF.

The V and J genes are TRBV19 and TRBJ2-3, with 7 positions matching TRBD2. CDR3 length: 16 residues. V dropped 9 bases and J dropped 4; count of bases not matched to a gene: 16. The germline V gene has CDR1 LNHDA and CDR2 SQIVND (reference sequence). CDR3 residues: CASQKGGSPNADTQYF. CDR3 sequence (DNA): TGTGCCAGCCAAAAGGGCGGGAGCCCGAACGCAGATACGCAGTATTTT.

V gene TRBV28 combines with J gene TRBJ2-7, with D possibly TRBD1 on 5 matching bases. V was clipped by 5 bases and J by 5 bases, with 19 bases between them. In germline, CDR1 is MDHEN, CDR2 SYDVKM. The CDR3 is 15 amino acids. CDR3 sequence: CASSPDRIRVHEQYF. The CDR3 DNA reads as TGTGCCAGCAGTCCTGACAGAATCCGCGTCCACGAGCAGTACTTC.

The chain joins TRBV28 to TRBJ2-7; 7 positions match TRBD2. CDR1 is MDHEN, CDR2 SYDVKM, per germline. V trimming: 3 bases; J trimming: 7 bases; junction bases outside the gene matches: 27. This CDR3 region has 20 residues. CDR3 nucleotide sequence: TGTGCCAGCAGTTTTCTTAAATTGCGGGGGACCCTGGGGACCAGAGGGGAGCAGTACTTC. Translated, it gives CASSFLKLRGTLGTRGEQYF.